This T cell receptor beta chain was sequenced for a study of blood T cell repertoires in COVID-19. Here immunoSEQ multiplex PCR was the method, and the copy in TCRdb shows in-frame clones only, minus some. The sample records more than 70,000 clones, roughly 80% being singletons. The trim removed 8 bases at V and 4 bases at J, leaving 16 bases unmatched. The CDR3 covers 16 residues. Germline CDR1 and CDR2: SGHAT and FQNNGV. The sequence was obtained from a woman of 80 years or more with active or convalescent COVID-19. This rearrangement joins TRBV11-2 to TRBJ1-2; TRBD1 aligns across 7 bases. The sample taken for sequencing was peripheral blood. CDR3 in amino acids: CASHGITGATFYGYTF. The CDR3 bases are TGTGCCAGCCATGGGATTACAGGGGCCACCTTCTATGGCTACACCTTC.